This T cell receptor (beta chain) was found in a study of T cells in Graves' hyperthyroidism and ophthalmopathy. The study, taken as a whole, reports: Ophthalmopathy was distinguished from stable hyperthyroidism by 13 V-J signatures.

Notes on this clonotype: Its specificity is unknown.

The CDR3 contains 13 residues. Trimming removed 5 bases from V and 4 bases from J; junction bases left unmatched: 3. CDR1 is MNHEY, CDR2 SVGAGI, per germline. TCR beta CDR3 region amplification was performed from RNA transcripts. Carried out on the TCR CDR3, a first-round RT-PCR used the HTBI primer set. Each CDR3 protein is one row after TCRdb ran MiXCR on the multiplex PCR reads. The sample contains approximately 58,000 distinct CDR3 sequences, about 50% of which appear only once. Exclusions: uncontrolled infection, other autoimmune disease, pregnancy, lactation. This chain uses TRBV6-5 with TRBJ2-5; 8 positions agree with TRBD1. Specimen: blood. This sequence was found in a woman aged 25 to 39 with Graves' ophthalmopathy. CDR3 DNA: TGTGCCAGCAGTCCGACAGGGGTAGAGACCCAGTACTTC. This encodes CASSPTGVETQYF.